Reported below is one T cell receptor beta chain. Its antigen is still unknown. The table came from immunoSEQ multiplex PCR; TCRdb's copy has only in-frame clones and leaves some out. The table includes 150,000 to 200,000 clones, roughly 94% detected once. The data are from a study of T cell responses to AZD1222 COVID-19 vaccine. Findings and caveats of the study: Nearly half of spike-specific TCRs reportedly go after variant regions that carry no mutations. No day 14 peak samples; only post-peak repertoires were characterized. Vaccine-related CD4 TCRs covered spike, predominating at 160-218 and 743-854.

The CDR3 has 16 residues. The V gene lost 3 bases and the J gene lost 0 bases, with 12 bases spanning the gap. CDR1 is SGHVS, CDR2 FQNEAQ, per germline. Second doses were pooled across both intervals (about 4 or about 12 weeks). The chain combines TRBV7-8 with TRBJ2-1, with a possible D match to TRBD1 (5 bases). This TCR was sampled from an adult who received the AZD1222 COVID-19 vaccine. Sequencing used peripheral blood, obtained 28 days after the second AZD1222 dose. In DNA, the CDR3 is TGTGCCAGCAGCTTGGCAGGGTACCGCTCCTACAATGAGCAGTTCTTC. It translates to CASSLAGYRSYNEQFF. The variable domain in full, completed from reference TRBV7-8 and TRBJ2-1, reads GAGVSQSPRYKVAKRGQDVALRCDPISGHVSLFWYQQALGQGPEFLTYFQNEAQLDKSGLPSDRFFAERPEGSVSTLKIQRTQQEDSAVYLCASSLAGYRSYNEQFFGPGTRLTVL.